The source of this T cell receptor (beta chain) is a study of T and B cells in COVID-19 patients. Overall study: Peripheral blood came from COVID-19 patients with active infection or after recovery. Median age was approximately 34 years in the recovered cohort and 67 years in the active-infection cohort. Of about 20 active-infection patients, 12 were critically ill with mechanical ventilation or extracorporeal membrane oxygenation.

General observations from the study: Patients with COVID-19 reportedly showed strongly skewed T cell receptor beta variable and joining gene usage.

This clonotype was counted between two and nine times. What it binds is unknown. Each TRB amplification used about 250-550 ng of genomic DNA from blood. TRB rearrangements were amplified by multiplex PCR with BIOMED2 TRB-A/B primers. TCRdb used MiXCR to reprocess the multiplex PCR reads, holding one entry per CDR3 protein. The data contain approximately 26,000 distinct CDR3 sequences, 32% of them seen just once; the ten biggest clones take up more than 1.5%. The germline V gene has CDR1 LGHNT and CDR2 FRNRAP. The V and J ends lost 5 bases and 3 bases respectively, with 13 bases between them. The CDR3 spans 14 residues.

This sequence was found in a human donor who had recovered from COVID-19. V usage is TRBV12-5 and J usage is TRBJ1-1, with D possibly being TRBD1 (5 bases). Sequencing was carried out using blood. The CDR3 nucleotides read TGTGCTAGTGGTCTCTCGGACATTTACACTGAAGCTTTCTTT. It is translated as CASGLSDIYTEAFF.